Listed here are 13 T cell receptor beta chains from one sample, sequenced in a study of CD8 T cells in ankylosing spondylitis. TCRdb called the 5' RACE reads again in MiXCR, with one record for every CDR3 protein. The sample gives about 140,000 distinct CDR3 sequences, about 10% of which show up once; around 4.3% is in the top ten. Specimen: blood, either unsorted or a sorted T cell fraction (not recorded which). Source of these receptors: a female donor with ankylosing spondylitis or in good health (not recorded which).

This clonotype was observed many times. The rearrangement links TRBV7-9 to TRBJ2-5, with 8 bases identical to TRBD2. Germline loops: CDR1 SEHNR, CDR2 FQNEAQ (reference sequence). Trimming cost V 6 bases and J 5 bases; bases outside gene matches: 5. This CDR3 has 13 residues. The CDR3 region is CASSRTSQETQYF. The CDR3 DNA sequence: TGTGCCAGCAGTCGGACTAGCCAGGAGACCCAGTACTTC.

This clonotype was observed many times. This chain links TRBV5-1 with TRBJ2-5; 15 nucleotides align to TRBD2. The CDR3 extends over 17 amino acids. Germline values: CDR1 SGHRS, CDR2 YFSETQ. V lost 4 bases, J lost 1 base, and 5 bases stayed unmatched. The CDR3 DNA follows: TGCGCCAGCAGCCTCGGGACTAGCGGGGGGATCCAAGAGACCCAGTACTTC. It yields the protein CASSLGTSGGIQETQYF.

In its sample, this clonotype was seen many times. V gene TRBV18 combines with J gene TRBJ1-1; D is perhaps TRBD1 (6 bases). The CDR3 covers 16 residues. Per germline, CDR1 KGHSH and CDR2 LQKENI. Trimming stripped 4 bases from V and 0 bases from J, with 15 bases between. The CDR3 sequence: CASSRGAIIMNTEAFF. In nucleotides, the CDR3 is TGTGCCAGCTCACGGGGGGCCATTATTATGAACACTGAAGCTTTCTTT.

This clonotype has ten or more counts. The chain has TRBV7-8 and TRBJ1-2; a weak D match, TRBD1 (5 bases). The V end was cut by 0 bases, the J end by 4 bases, with 9 bases between. CDR3 length: 14 amino acids. The germline V gene encodes CDR1 SGHVS and CDR2 FQNEAQ. Here the CDR3 reads CASSLAGPVYGYTF. The CDR3 DNA reads as TGTGCCAGCAGCTTAGCGGGACCCGTCTATGGCTACACCTTC.

This clonotype was picked up many times. The rearrangement joins TRBV30 to TRBJ1-1; D gene uncertain. V lost 4 bases to trimming and J lost 1 base, with 13 bases between them. The CDR3 length is 14 residues. Germline V gene lookup returns CDR1 GTSNPN and CDR2 SVGIG (reference sequence). This chain's CDR3 is CAWILSGTNTEAFF. CDR3 nucleotide sequence: TGTGCCTGGATCCTCAGTGGCACGAACACTGAAGCTTTCTTT.

This clonotype was counted at least ten times. The rearrangement uses TRBV15 and TRBJ1-5; D remains ambiguous. V was shortened by 1 base and J by 7 bases, with 5 bases between the two germline ends. This CDR3 contains 12 residues. Germline values: CDR1 LNHNV, CDR2 YYDKDF (reference sequence). This chain's CDR3 is CATSRGIQPQHF. CDR3 nucleotide sequence: TGTGCCACCAGCAGAGGTATCCAGCCCCAGCATTTT.

This clonotype was detected many times. The rearrangement uses TRBV15 and TRBJ2-1; D gene unclear. The CDR3 runs to 16 residues. V was pared by 1 base and J by 4 bases, with 14 bases between. Germline V gene sequence: CDR1 LNHNV, CDR2 YYDKDF (reference sequence). Here the CDR3 reads CATSRAASRPYNEQFF. Here the CDR3 DNA reads TGTGCCACCAGCAGAGCCGCGTCACGCCCTTACAATGAGCAGTTCTTC.

This clonotype was seen many times. This chain links TRBV21-1 with TRBJ1-1; TRBD1, the table's D call, was not compared with the DNA. TRBV21-1 is assigned pseudogene status. This CDR3 is 16 amino acids long. CDR3 amino acids: CASIPLLGQMDTEAFF. The CDR3 DNA reads TGTGCCAGCATCCCTCTTCTGGGACAGATGGACACTGAAGCTTTCTTT.

This clonotype turned up a few times. This rearrangement joins TRBV7-8 to TRBJ1-2; unclear D gene. The CDR3 has 14 amino acids. The V end lost 7 bases, the J end lost 7 bases, and 19 bases lay between the germline ends. Germline V gene sequence: CDR1 SGHVS, CDR2 FQNEAQ. The CDR3 region is CASNPELGSGGYTF. DNA for the CDR3: TGTGCCAGCAACCCCGAATTGGGGAGTGGTGGCTACACCTTC.

This clonotype has more than one count but fewer than ten. The chain is built from TRBV21-1 and TRBJ2-7; TRBD1 is the table's D call and was not checked against the DNA. TRBV21-1 is classified as a pseudogene. The CDR3 contains 14 residues. The CDR3 is CASSKIEREREQYF. CDR3 bases: TGTGCCAGCAGCAAAATCGAGAGGGAGCGGGAGCAGTACTTC.

This clonotype was observed at least ten times. The chain recombines TRBV5-1 with TRBJ2-7, with 9 bases aligning to TRBD1. Germline V gene lookup returns CDR1 SGHRS and CDR2 YFSETQ. The V and J ends lost 4 bases and 3 bases, in that order; junction bases with no gene match: 2. The CDR3 runs to 13 residues. The CDR3 is CASSETGGYEQYF. In nucleotides, the CDR3 is TGCGCCAGCAGCGAGACAGGGGGCTACGAGCAGTACTTC.

The CDR3 here is CASSQDRGELFF. The CDR3 nucleotides are TGTGCCAGCAGCCAAGACAGGGGGGAGCTGTTTTTT. The chain is built from TRBV5-4 and TRBJ2-2, with a weak D call TRBD1 (6 bases). There are 12 residues in the CDR3. CDR1 and CDR2 (germline): SGHNT, YYREEE (reference sequence). V was pared by 4 bases and J by 8 bases, with 9 bases between. Looking up the rest from reference TRBV5-4 and TRBJ2-2 gives the full variable domain: ETGVTQSPTHLIKTRGQQVTLRCSSQSGHNTVSWYQQALGQGPQFIFQYYREEENGRGNFPPRFSGLQFPNYSSELNVNALELDDSALYLCASSQDRGELFFGEGSRLTVL.

This clonotype occurred many times. This chain joins TRBV21-1 and TRBJ2-4; TRBD2, as called in the table, went unchecked against the DNA. TRBV21-1 is given as a pseudogene. The CDR3 is 14 residues long. CDR3 sequence: CASSRTSVTDIQYF. The CDR3 bases are TGTGCCAGCAGCAGGACTAGCGTCACAGACATTCAGTACTTC.